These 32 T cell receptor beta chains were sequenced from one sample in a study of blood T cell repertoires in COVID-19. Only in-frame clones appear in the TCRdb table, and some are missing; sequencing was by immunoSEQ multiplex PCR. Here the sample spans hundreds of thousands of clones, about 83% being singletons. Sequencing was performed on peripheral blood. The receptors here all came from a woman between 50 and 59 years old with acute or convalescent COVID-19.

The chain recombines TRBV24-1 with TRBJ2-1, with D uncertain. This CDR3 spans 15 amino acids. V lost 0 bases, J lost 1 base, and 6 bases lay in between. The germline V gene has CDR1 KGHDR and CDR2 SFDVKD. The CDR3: CATSDLNRSYNEQFF. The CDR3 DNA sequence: TGTGCCACCAGTGATTTGAATCGTTCCTACAATGAGCAGTTCTTC.

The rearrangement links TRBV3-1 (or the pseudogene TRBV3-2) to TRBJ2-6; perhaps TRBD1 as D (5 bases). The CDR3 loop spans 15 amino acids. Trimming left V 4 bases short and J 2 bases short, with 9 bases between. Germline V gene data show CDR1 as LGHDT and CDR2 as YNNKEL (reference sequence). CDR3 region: CASSPQGAGANVLTF. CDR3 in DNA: TGTGCCAGCAGCCCCCAGGGTGCTGGGGCCAACGTCCTGACTTTC.

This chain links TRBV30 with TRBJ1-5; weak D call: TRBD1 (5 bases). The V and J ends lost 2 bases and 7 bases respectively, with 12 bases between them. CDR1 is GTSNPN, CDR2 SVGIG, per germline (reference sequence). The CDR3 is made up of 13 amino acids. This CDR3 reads CAWSHDSRQPQHF. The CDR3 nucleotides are TGTGCCTGGAGTCATGACAGTCGGCAGCCCCAGCATTTT.

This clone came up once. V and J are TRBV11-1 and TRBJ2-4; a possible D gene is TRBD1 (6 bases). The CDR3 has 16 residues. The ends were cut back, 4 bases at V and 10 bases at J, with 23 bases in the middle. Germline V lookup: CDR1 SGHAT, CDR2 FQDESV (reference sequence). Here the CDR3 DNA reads TGTGCCAGCAGCTCAAGGCAGGGGCCCTCCCTGGGTATTCAGTACTTC. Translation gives CASSSRQGPSLGIQYF.

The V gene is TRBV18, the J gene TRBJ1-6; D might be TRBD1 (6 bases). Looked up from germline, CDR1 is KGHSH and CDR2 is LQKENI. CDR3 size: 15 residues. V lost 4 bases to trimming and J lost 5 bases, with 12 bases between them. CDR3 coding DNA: TGTGCCAGCTCACTGGGCCCAGGGGATAATTCACCCCTCCACTTT. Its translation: CASSLGPGDNSPLHF.

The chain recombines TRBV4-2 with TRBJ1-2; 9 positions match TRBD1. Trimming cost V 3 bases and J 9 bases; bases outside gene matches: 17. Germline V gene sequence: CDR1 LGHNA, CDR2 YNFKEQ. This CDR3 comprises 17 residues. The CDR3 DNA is TGTGCCAGCAGCCAGGGGCTGATCCGACAGGGGGTGTATCGCTACACCTTC. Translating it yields CASSQGLIRQGVYRYTF.

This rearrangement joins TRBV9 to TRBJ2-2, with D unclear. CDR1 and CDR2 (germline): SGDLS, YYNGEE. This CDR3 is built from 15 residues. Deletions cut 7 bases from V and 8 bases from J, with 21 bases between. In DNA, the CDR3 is TGTGCCAGCTCCGTTCGGCCCGACGGAGAGGGGGAGCTGTTTTTT. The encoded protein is CASSVRPDGEGELFF.

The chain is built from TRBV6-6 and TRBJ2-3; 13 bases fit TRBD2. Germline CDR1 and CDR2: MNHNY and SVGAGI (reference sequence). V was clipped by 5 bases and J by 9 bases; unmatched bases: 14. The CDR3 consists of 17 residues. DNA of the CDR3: TGTGCCAGCAGTCCTCCGGGACTAGCGGGGCTCTCCGTAACGCAGTATTTT. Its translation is CASSPPGLAGLSVTQYF.

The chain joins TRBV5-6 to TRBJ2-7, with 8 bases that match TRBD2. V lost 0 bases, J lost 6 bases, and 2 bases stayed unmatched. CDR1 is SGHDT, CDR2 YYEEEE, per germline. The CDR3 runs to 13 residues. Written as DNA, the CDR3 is TGTGCCAGCAGCTTGGGCGGGGGGACCGAGCAGTACTTC. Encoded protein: CASSLGGGTEQYF.

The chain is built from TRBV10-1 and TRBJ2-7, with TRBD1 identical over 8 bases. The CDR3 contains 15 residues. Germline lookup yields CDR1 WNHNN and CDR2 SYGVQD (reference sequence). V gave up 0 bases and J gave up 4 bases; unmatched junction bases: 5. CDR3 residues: CASSESKGQGYEQYF. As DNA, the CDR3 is TGCGCCAGCAGTGAGTCGAAAGGACAGGGATACGAGCAGTACTTC.

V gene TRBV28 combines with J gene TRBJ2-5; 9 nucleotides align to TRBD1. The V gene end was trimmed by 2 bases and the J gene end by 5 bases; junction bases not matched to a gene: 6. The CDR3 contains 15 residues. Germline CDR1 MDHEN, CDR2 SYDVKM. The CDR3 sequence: CASSLGTGRDETQYF. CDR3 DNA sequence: TGTGCCAGCAGTTTAGGGACAGGGAGGGACGAGACCCAGTACTTC.

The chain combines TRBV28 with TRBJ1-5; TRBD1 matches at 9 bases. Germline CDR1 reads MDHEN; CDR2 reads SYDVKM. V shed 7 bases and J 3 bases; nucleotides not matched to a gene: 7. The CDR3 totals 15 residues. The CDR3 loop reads CASMGTGTLNQPQHF. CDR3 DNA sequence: TGTGCCAGCATGGGGACAGGGACCCTCAATCAGCCCCAGCATTTT.

The CDR3 coding sequence is TGTGCCAGCAGCCCGACCAGGGTAATCGCTGAAGCTTTCTTT. This translates into CASSPTRVIAEAFF. The chain joins TRBV2 to TRBJ1-1; D might be TRBD1 (5 bases). The V gene's germline CDR1 is SNHLY and CDR2 FYNNEI. Trimming pared 6 bases from V and 6 bases from J, leaving 17 bases between. The CDR3 has 14 residues.

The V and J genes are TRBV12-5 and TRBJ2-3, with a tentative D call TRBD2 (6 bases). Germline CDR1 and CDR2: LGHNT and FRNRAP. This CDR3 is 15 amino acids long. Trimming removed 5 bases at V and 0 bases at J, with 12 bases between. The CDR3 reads CASGRGGTSTDTQYF. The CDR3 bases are TGTGCTAGTGGTCGCGGCGGGACTAGCACAGATACGCAGTATTTT.

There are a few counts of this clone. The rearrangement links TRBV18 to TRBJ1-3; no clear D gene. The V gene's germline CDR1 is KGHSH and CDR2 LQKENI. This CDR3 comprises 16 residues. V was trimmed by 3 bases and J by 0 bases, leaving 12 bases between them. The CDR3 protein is CASSPYSTSSGNTIYF. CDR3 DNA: TGTGCCAGCTCACCTTACAGCACCAGCTCTGGAAACACCATATATTTT.

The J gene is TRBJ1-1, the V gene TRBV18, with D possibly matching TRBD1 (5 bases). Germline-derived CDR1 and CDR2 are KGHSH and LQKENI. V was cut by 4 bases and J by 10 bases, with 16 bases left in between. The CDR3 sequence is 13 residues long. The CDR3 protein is CASSRTREGTAFF. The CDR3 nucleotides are TGTGCCAGCTCACGCACAAGGGAGGGGACAGCTTTCTTT. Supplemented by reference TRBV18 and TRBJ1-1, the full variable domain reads NAGVMQNPRHLVRRRGQEARLRCSPMKGHSHVYWYRQLPEEGLKFMVYLQKENIIDESGMPKERFSAEFPKEGPSILRIQQVVRGDSAAYFCASSRTREGTAFFGQGTRLTVV.

CDR3 sequence reads: CASRLGVRGLDYGYTF. The CDR3 DNA reads TGTGCCAGCAGGCTAGGGGTCAGGGGGCTAGACTATGGCTACACCTTC. The J gene is TRBJ1-2, the V gene TRBV28; the match to TRBD1 covers 8 bases. V was clipped by 6 bases and J by 3 bases; unmatched bases: 12. This CDR3 region has 16 residues. Germline V gene sequence: CDR1 MDHEN, CDR2 SYDVKM.

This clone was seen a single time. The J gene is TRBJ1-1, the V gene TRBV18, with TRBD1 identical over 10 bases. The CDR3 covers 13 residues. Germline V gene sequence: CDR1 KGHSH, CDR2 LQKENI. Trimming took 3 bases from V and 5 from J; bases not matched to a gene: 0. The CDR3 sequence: CASSPGQGTEAFF. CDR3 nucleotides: TGTGCCAGCTCACCGGGACAGGGGACTGAAGCTTTCTTT.

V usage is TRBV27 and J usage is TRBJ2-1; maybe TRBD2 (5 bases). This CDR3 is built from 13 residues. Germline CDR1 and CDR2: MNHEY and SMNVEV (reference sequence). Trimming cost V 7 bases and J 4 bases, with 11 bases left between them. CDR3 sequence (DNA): TGTGCCAGCAAATACCGAGGGTACAATGAGCAGTTCTTC. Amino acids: CASKYRGYNEQFF.

Here the CDR3 DNA reads TGTGCCTGGGAGCGGGGGGGATTTGTGCAGTTCTTC. Amino acids: CAWERGGFVQFF. The chain links TRBV30 to TRBJ2-1; 10 nucleotides align to TRBD2. From germline, CDR1 is GTSNPN and CDR2 SVGIG (reference sequence). This CDR3 comprises 12 residues. V shed 5 bases and J 12 bases; nucleotides not matched to a gene: 7. The full variable domain, its missing parts supplied by reference TRBV30 and TRBJ2-1, is SQTIHQWPATLVQPVGSPLSLECTVEGTSNPNLYWYRQAAGRGLQLLFYSVGIGQISSEVPQNLSASRPQDRQFILSSKKLLLSDSGFYLCAWERGGFVQFFGPGTRLTVL.

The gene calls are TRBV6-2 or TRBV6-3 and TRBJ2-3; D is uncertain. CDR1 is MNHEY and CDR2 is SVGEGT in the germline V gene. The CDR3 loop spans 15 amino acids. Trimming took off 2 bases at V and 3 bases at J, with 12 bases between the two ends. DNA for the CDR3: TGTGCCAGCAGTTACGATACCCTATCAACAGATACGCAGTATTTT. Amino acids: CASSYDTLSTDTQYF.

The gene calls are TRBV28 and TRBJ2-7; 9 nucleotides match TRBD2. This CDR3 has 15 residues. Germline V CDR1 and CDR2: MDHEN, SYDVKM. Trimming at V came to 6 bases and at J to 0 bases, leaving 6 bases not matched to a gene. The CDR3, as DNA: TGTGCCAGCAGCTCTAGCGGGGAGAGCTCCTACGAGCAGTACTTC. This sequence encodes CASSSSGESSYEQYF.

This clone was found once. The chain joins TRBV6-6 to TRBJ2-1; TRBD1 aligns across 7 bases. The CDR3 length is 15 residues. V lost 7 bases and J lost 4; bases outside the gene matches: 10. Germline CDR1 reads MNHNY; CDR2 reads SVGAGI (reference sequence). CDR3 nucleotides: TGTGCCAGCACACCGCTCAGGGGGTGGTACAATGAGCAGTTCTTC. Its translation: CASTPLRGWYNEQFF.

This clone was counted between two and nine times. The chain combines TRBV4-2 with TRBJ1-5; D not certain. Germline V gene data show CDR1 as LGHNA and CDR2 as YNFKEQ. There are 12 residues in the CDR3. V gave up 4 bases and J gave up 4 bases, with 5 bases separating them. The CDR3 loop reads CASSRGNQPQHF. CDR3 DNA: TGTGCCAGCAGCCGCGGAAATCAGCCCCAGCATTTT.

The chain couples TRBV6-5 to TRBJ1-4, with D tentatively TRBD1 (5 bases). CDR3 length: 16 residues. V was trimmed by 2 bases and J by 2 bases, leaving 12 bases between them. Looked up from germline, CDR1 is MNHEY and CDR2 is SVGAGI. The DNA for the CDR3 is TGTGCCAGCAGTTACGATCAGGGATCGACTAATGAAAAACTGTTTTTT. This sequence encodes CASSYDQGSTNEKLFF.

DNA of the CDR3: TGTGCCAGCAGCCAAGTTCTAGCGGGAGGGGATACGCAGTATTTT. Translating it yields CASSQVLAGGDTQYF. The chain is built from TRBV14 and TRBJ2-3; 12 bases align to TRBD2. V lost 1 base to trimming and J lost 6 bases; unmatched junction nucleotides: 2. The germline V gene has CDR1 SGHDN and CDR2 FVKESK. The CDR3 is 15 residues long. Based on the CDR3 plus reference TRBV14 and TRBJ2-3, the full variable domain is EAGVTQFPSHSVIEKGQTVTLRCDPISGHDNLYWYRRVMGKEIKFLLHFVKESKQDESGMPNNRFLAERTGGTYSTLKVQPAELEDSGVYFCASSQVLAGGDTQYFGPGTRLTVL.

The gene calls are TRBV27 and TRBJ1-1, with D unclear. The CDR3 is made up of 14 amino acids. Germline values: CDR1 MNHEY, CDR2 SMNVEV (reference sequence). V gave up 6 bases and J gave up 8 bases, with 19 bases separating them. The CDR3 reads CASRPGNTDSEAFF. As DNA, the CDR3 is TGTGCCAGCAGGCCGGGGAACACTGATAGCGAAGCTTTCTTT.

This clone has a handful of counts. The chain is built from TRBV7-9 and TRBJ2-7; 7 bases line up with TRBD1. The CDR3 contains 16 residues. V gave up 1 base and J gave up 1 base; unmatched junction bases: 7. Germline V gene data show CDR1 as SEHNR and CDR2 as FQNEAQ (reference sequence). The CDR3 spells CASSLVSTGSSYEQYF. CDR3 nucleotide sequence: TGTGCCAGCAGCTTAGTTTCGACAGGGAGTTCCTACGAGCAGTACTTC.

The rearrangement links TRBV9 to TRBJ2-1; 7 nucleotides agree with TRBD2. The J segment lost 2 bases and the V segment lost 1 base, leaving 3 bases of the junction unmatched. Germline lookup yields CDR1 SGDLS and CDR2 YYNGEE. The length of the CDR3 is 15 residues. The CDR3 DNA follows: TGTGCCAGCAGCGTAAGACTAGCAGCCTACAATGAGCAGTTCTTC. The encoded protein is CASSVRLAAYNEQFF.

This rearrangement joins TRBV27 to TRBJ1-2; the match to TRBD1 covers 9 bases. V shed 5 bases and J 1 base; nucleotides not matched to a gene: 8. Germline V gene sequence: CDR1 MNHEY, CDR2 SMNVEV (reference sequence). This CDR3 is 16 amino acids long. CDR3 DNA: TGTGCCAGCAGTCCTACAGGGGGCCTGCGTAACTATGGCTACACCTTC. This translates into CASSPTGGLRNYGYTF.

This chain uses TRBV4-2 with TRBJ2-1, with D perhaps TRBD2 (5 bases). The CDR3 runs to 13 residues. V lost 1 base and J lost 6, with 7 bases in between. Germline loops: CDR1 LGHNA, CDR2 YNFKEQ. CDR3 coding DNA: TGTGCCAGCAGCCAAGCCGGAGGCAATGAGCAGTTCTTC. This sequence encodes CASSQAGGNEQFF.

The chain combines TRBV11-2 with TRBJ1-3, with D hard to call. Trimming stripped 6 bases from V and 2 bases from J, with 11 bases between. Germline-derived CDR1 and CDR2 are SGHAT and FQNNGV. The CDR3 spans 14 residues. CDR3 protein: CASRGLQAGNTIYF. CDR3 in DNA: TGTGCCAGCAGGGGCCTGCAAGCTGGAAACACCATATATTTT.